A single sample gave rise to the 18 T cell receptor beta chains below, sequenced in a study of shared T cell receptors in the human thymus. TCRdb's table, derived via immunoSEQ multiplex PCR, lists solely in-frame clones and lacks some. The data show 700,000 or so clones, over 75% seen once. These data were likewise used in another study, on human thymus T cells.

The specimen sequenced was thymocytes. Receptor source: a girl less than two years old with a congenital heart defect.

The chain combines TRBV11-3 with TRBJ2-3; 8 bases align to TRBD1. V lost 4 bases to trimming and J lost 0 bases; unmatched junction nucleotides: 3. The V gene's germline CDR1 is SGHNT and CDR2 YENEEA. The CDR3 consists of 15 residues. As DNA, the CDR3 is TGTGCCAGCAGCTCGGGACAGGAGAGCACAGATACGCAGTATTTT. It yields the protein CASSSGQESTDTQYF.

This clone was observed a handful of times. The V call is TRBV6-1, the J call TRBJ2-2; 9 bases align to TRBD1. The CDR3 contains 19 residues. Trimming took 4 bases from V and 2 from J; bases not matched to a gene: 14. Looked up from germline, CDR1 is MNHNS and CDR2 is SASEGT. The CDR3, as DNA: TGTGCCAGCAGTGGAGACTGTAATACAGGGGGCCAAAACACCGGGGAGCTGTTTTTT. It is translated as CASSGDCNTGGQNTGELFF.

Concerning this clone: Within the sample, other DNA sequences also encode this same CDR3. V and J are TRBV5-1 and TRBJ2-7, with D possibly being TRBD1 (5 bases). Germline assignment: CDR1 SGHRS and CDR2 YFSETQ. The germline V and J ends were trimmed by 1 base and 1 base, with 9 bases remaining between them. CDR3 size: 14 residues. The CDR3 nucleotides are TGCGCCAGCAGCTTGAGGCAGGGTTCCTACGAGCAGTACTTC. Encoded protein: CASSLRQGSYEQYF. Full variable domain (rest looked up from reference TRBV5-1 and TRBJ2-7): KAGVTQTPRYLIKTRGQQVTLSCSPISGHRSVSWYQQTPGQGLQFLFEYFSETQRNKGNFPGRFSGRQFSNSRSEMNVSTLELGDSALYLCASSLRQGSYEQYFGPGTRLTVT.

This sequence joins TRBV7-2 and TRBJ2-5; possible D gene TRBD1, 5 bases. V shed 4 bases and J shed 1 base, with 10 bases lying between them. CDR3 size: 14 residues. CDR1 SGHTA and CDR2 FQGNSA come from the germline V gene. The chain's CDR3 is CASSYGHVQETQYF. DNA for the CDR3: TGTGCCAGCAGCTACGGACATGTCCAAGAGACCCAGTACTTC.

V is TRBV4-1 and J is TRBJ1-2, with a weak D call TRBD1 (6 bases). V lost 4 bases to trimming and J lost 0 bases, with 9 bases between them. The CDR3 length is 14 residues. CDR1 and CDR2 from the germline V gene are MGHRA and YSYEKL. As DNA, the CDR3 is TGCGCCAGCAGCCTGGGGACACCTAACTATGGCTACACCTTC. It specifies CASSLGTPNYGYTF.

Points on this clone: The sample contains more than one DNA sequence encoding this CDR3. The chain recombines TRBV15 with TRBJ1-5; D possibly corresponds to TRBD1 (6 bases). CDR1 is LNHNV and CDR2 is YYDKDF in the germline V gene (reference sequence). Deletions cut 0 bases from V and 2 bases from J, with 23 bases between. The CDR3 contains 20 residues. The CDR3 here is CATSRDNIGQPCLGNQPQHF. CDR3 in DNA: TGTGCCACCAGCAGAGATAATATCGGACAGCCTTGCCTAGGCAATCAGCCCCAGCATTTT. Full variable domain (missing parts from reference TRBV15 and TRBJ1-5): DAMVIQNPRYQVTQFGKPVTLSCSQTLNHNVMYWYQQKSSQAPKLLFHYYDKDFNNEADTPDNFQSRRPNTSFCFLDIRSPGLGDTAMYLCATSRDNIGQPCLGNQPQHFGDGTRLSIL.

This clone was picked up a small number of times. The chain couples TRBV5-6 to TRBJ2-5, with 9 bases fitting TRBD1. This CDR3 has 16 residues. J gave up 3 bases and V 2 bases, and 8 bases lay outside the gene matches. The germline V gene has CDR1 SGHDT and CDR2 YYEEEE. This CDR3 reads CASSFKGDRVKETQYF. CDR3 in DNA: TGTGCCAGCAGCTTTAAGGGGGACAGGGTAAAAGAGACCCAGTACTTC.

The chain combines TRBV4-1 with TRBJ2-2; D remains unclear. The germline V and J ends were trimmed by 1 base and 5 bases, with 5 bases remaining between them. CDR3 length: 13 residues. Germline assignment: CDR1 MGHRA and CDR2 YSYEKL. The CDR3 region is CASSQAPTGELFF. The CDR3, as DNA: TGCGCCAGCAGCCAAGCCCCTACCGGGGAGCTGTTTTTT.

The genes are TRBV28 and TRBJ2-1; tentatively, D is TRBD2 (5 bases). This CDR3 spans 21 amino acids. Trimming took off 2 bases at V and 1 base at J, with 27 bases between the two ends. Germline V gives CDR1 MDHEN, CDR2 SYDVKM. DNA of the CDR3: TGTGCCAGCAGTTTAGGTAAGAATTCAAGGGTGAAAGGAGGATCCTACAATGAGCAGTTCTTC. It yields the protein CASSLGKNSRVKGGSYNEQFF.

This clone was counted once. This chain connects TRBV5-6 to TRBJ1-6; D unresolved. This CDR3 spans 13 amino acids. Germline CDR1 reads SGHDT; CDR2 reads YYEEEE. V lost 0 bases and J 9 bases, leaving 7 bases between the germline ends. CDR3 bases: TGTGCCAGCAGCTTGGACAGCTTTTCACCCCTCCACTTT. Amino acid sequence: CASSLDSFSPLHF. The variable domain in full, with the rest retrieved from reference TRBV5-6 and TRBJ1-6, is DAGVTQSPTHLIKTRGQQVTLRCSPKSGHDTVSWYQQALGQGPQFIFQYYEEEERQRGNFPDRFSGHQFPNYSSELNVNALLLGDSALYLCASSLDSFSPLHFGNGTRLTVT.

The V and J genes are TRBV19 and TRBJ1-6; no reliable D call. Trimming left V 5 bases short and J 4 bases short, with 9 bases between. Germline CDR1 reads LNHDA; CDR2 reads SQIVND (reference sequence). This CDR3 comprises 14 residues. CDR3 in amino acids: CASSWSTYNSPLHF. CDR3 in DNA: TGTGCCAGTAGTTGGAGTACTTATAATTCACCCCTCCACTTT.

The chain combines TRBV28 with TRBJ1-2; 8 bases fit TRBD1. J was trimmed by 6 bases and V by 6 bases; bases with no gene match: 9. Germline CDR1 and CDR2: MDHEN and SYDVKM. There are 14 residues in the CDR3. Here the CDR3 reads CASREIQGANGYTF. Written as DNA, the CDR3 is TGTGCCAGCAGGGAGATCCAGGGGGCGAATGGCTACACCTTC.

The chain has TRBV19 and TRBJ2-3; D possibly corresponds to TRBD2 (6 bases). There are 13 residues in the CDR3. V was shortened by 7 bases and J by 5 bases, with 13 bases between the two germline ends. CDR1 LNHDA and CDR2 SQIVND come from the germline V gene (reference sequence). In nucleotides, the CDR3 is TGTGCCAGTAAGTCCATGGGAGGAGATACGCAGTATTTT. Protein: CASKSMGGDTQYF.

This clone appeared once. The chain recombines TRBV6-1 with TRBJ2-7, with a weak D call TRBD2 (6 bases). This CDR3 is 14 amino acids long. In germline, CDR1 is MNHNS, CDR2 SASEGT. Trimming removed 8 bases at V and 7 bases at J, with 21 bases between. The CDR3 DNA follows: TGTGCCAGCTCACCGGACTATATCGCCGGGGAGCAGTACTTC. Its protein product is CASSPDYIAGEQYF.

The chain is built from TRBV28 and TRBJ1-1, with 11 positions matching TRBD1. CDR3 length: 15 residues. V lost 4 bases, J lost 5 bases, and 6 bases stayed unmatched. Looked up from germline, CDR1 is MDHEN and CDR2 is SYDVKM. In DNA, the CDR3 is TGTGCCAGCAGTTCCCGGGACAGGGGGTGGACTGAAGCTTTCTTT. This translates into CASSSRDRGWTEAFF.

This clone was seen once. This sequence joins TRBV14 and TRBJ2-1; D remains unclear. With 4 bases removed from V and 3 bases from J, the gap between germline ends came to 13 bases. The germline CDR1 and CDR2 sequences are SGHDN and FVKESK. The CDR3 is made up of 15 amino acids. Here the CDR3 reads CASSLSSPDYNEQFF. CDR3 bases: TGTGCCAGCAGCCTTAGCTCACCGGACTACAATGAGCAGTTCTTC.

The chain combines TRBV5-6 with TRBJ2-6, with TRBD1 matching 9 bases. Trimming took 4 bases from V and 0 from J; bases not matched to a gene: 11. Germline-derived CDR1 and CDR2 are SGHDT and YYEEEE. CDR3 length: 19 amino acids. The CDR3 DNA sequence: TGTGCCAGCAGCCCAAGGAAGGACAGGGGACCCTCTGGGGCCAACGTCCTGACTTTC. Translated: CASSPRKDRGPSGANVLTF.

The V call is TRBV6-1, the J call TRBJ1-5, with a tentative D call TRBD1 (6 bases). Trimming took off 3 bases at V and 5 bases at J, with 11 bases between the two ends. This CDR3 is 14 amino acids long. The V gene's germline CDR1 is MNHNS and CDR2 SASEGT. CDR3 amino acids: CASSEDSLDQPQHF. DNA of the CDR3: TGTGCCAGCAGTGAGGACAGTCTTGATCAGCCCCAGCATTTT.